The sequence of this T cell receptor beta chain was determined in a study of T-cell reconstitution after alpha-beta-depleted transplantation in children. Germline V gene sequence: CDR1 SQVTM, CDR2 ANQGSEA. Trimming pared 6 bases from V and 12 bases from J, leaving 12 bases between. CDR3 size: 10 residues. Remarks on this clonotype: Its target is not known.

Construction of the TCRbeta library involved unique molecular identifiers. TCRdb fed the PCR reads into MiXCR, producing one record per CDR3 protein. The top ten clones hold about 2% of a sample with hundreds of thousands of distinct CDR3 sequences, approximately 12% of them seen once. Study outcomes and limitations: After transplant, at about two months, alpha-beta T cells were reportedly derived from several hundred expanded graft clones.

This receptor was identified in a male patient under 18 who had a stem cell transplant for acute myeloid leukemia, so the T cells may come from the graft donor. This sample comprised PBMCs, mostly from graft donor cells, obtained 360 days after TCRalphabeta/CD19-depleted stem cell transplant. The rearrangement links TRBV29-1 to TRBJ2-1; tentatively, D is TRBD2 (6 bases). CDR3 sequence (DNA): TGCAGCGTAATGGAGGGGAGGCAGTTCTTC. This gives the protein CSVMEGRQFF.